These 17 T cell receptor beta chains were sequenced from one sample in a study of blood T cell repertoires in COVID-19. Assay: immunoSEQ multiplex PCR; the TCRdb copy retains only in-frame clones and omits some. The sample gives 65,000 to 90,000 clones, around 90% of which show up once; about 7% is in the top ten. The sequencing sample was made of peripheral blood. Every receptor here comes from a human donor in a cohort sampled during active COVID-19.

The chain uses TRBV29-1 and TRBJ1-2; TRBD1 is a possible D gene (5 bases). CDR3 length: 11 amino acids. The germline V gene encodes CDR1 SQVTM and CDR2 ANQGSEA. The V end was cut by 5 bases, the J end by 6 bases, with 10 bases between. The CDR3 DNA sequence: TGCAGCGTTAAGGGGTCGGATGGCTACACCTTC. This sequence encodes CSVKGSDGYTF.

The chain carries TRBV29-1 and TRBJ2-3; TRBD2 matches 8 bases. The CDR3 spans 14 residues. The V gene end was trimmed by 6 bases and the J gene end by 2 bases; junction bases not matched to a gene: 7. CDR1 and CDR2 from the germline V gene are SQVTM and ANQGSEA. The CDR3 spells CSVQFSGDTDTQYF. CDR3 bases: TGCAGCGTCCAGTTTAGCGGGGACACAGATACGCAGTATTTT.

The rearrangement links TRBV27 to TRBJ2-4; tentative D call: TRBD1 (7 bases). Germline CDR1 is MNHEY and CDR2 is SMNVEV (reference sequence). There are 13 residues in the CDR3. Trimming left V 8 bases short and J 7 bases short, with 15 bases between. The CDR3 is CASRAGQLNIQYF. Written as DNA, the CDR3 is TGTGCCAGCCGGGCGGGACAGCTTAACATTCAGTACTTC.

The chain has TRBV27 and TRBJ2-7, with 7 bases lining up with TRBD1. The CDR3 runs to 14 residues. V shed 6 bases, J shed 2 bases, and the junction held 7 bases outside the gene matches. CDR1 and CDR2 from the germline V gene are MNHEY and SMNVEV (reference sequence). Written as DNA, the CDR3 is TGTGCCAGCAGGCCAACCGGGACAGCCTACGAGCAGTACTTC. Protein: CASRPTGTAYEQYF.

The J gene is TRBJ2-7, the V gene TRBV7-8, with TRBD2 as a possible D gene (6 bases). Trimming pared 5 bases from V and 4 bases from J, leaving 21 bases between. The germline CDR1 and CDR2 sequences are SGHVS and FQNEAQ. The CDR3 is 16 residues long. This chain's CDR3 is CASSPPAGSEVYEQYF. CDR3 in DNA: TGTGCCAGCAGCCCCCCCGCGGGGTCGGAGGTTTACGAGCAGTACTTC.

The V gene is TRBV18, the J gene TRBJ1-1; 8 bases align to TRBD1. Germline CDR1 is KGHSH and CDR2 is LQKENI. CDR3 size: 14 residues. V lost 3 bases, J lost 3 bases, and 3 bases stayed unmatched. The CDR3 bases are TGTGCCAGCTCACCCCTGACAGGGGACACTGAAGCTTTCTTT. Protein: CASSPLTGDTEAFF.

The V gene is TRBV10-3, the J gene TRBJ2-7; 13 positions match TRBD2. CDR1 and CDR2 (germline): ENHRY, SYGVKD. Losses at the gene ends were 9 bases for V and 5 bases for J; bases not matched to a gene: 4. The CDR3 runs to 13 residues. The DNA for the CDR3 is TGTGCCATGGGGACTAGCGGGAAGAACGAGCAGTACTTC. Translating gives CAMGTSGKNEQYF.

The chain couples TRBV18 to TRBJ2-7; a possible D gene is TRBD2 (5 bases). Germline CDR1 and CDR2: KGHSH and LQKENI. V shed 4 bases and J shed 2 bases, with 15 bases lying between them. The CDR3 extends over 15 amino acids. CDR3 DNA sequence: TGTGCCAGCTCACACTCCGGGGTGGGAACCTACGAGCAGTACTTC. Translated, it gives CASSHSGVGTYEQYF.

The chain couples TRBV6-6 to TRBJ1-5, with 8 bases that match TRBD1. CDR3 size: 15 residues. V lost 7 bases and J lost 0; bases outside the gene matches: 5. From germline, CDR1 is MNHNY and CDR2 SVGAGI (reference sequence). DNA for the CDR3: TGTGCCAGCAATCACAGGGGGAGTAGCAATCAGCCCCAGCATTTT. Its translation is CASNHRGSSNQPQHF.

The chain couples TRBV10-1 to TRBJ1-5; no clear D. CDR1 is WNHNN, CDR2 SYGVQD, per germline (reference sequence). Trimming took 4 bases from V and 4 from J, leaving 8 bases between them. The CDR3 loop spans 13 amino acids. The CDR3 sequence is CASSAGTNQPQHF. For the CDR3, the DNA is TGCGCCAGCAGTGCCGGTACGAATCAGCCCCAGCATTTT.

The chain has TRBV19 and TRBJ2-7, with D possibly matching TRBD2 (5 bases). V lost 5 bases and J lost 6, with 23 bases in between. This CDR3 region has 16 residues. CDR1 LNHDA and CDR2 SQIVND come from the germline V gene (reference sequence). The CDR3 loop reads CASSLNLWGLEGEQYF. The DNA of the CDR3 is TGTGCCAGTAGTCTAAACCTTTGGGGTCTCGAGGGCGAGCAGTACTTC.

The CDR3 DNA reads TGTGCCAGCTCACCACTTCCAGGGAAGGGCTCCTATAATTCACCCCTCCACTTT. It translates to CASSPLPGKGSYNSPLHF. V usage is TRBV18 and J usage is TRBJ1-6; TRBD1 is a possible D gene (5 bases). This CDR3 comprises 18 residues. Germline V gene lookup returns CDR1 KGHSH and CDR2 LQKENI. Trimming cost V 1 base and J 0 bases, with 13 bases left between them.

The genes are TRBV7-9 and TRBJ2-7; 9 bases fit TRBD1. The CDR3 loop spans 15 amino acids. The ends lost 8 bases at V and 6 bases at J; junction bases unmatched: 14. Per germline, CDR1 SEHNR and CDR2 FQNEAQ (reference sequence). The CDR3 here is CASGITGGTLIEQYF. The DNA of the CDR3 is TGTGCCAGCGGGATAACAGGGGGCACTCTGATCGAGCAGTACTTC.

The chain uses TRBV23-1 and TRBJ1-2; D is ambiguous. TRBV23-1 is classed as an ORF, of uncertain function. Trimming pared 0 bases from V and 0 bases from J, leaving 14 bases between. This CDR3 contains 17 residues. This CDR3 reads CASSQSGLGETNYGYTF. Here the CDR3 DNA reads TGCGCCAGCAGTCAATCGGGTTTGGGAGAGACTAACTATGGCTACACCTTC.

CDR3 sequence (DNA): TGTGCCAGCAGCGTAGCAATACCCAGGGAATCCTCCTCTGGGGCCAACGTCCTGACTTTC. Translating gives CASSVAIPRESSSGANVLTF. The J gene is TRBJ2-6, the V gene TRBV9; possible D gene TRBD1, 5 bases. The germline gives CDR1 SGDLS, CDR2 YYNGEE. V dropped 0 bases and J dropped 0 bases, with 19 bases sitting between them. The CDR3 is 20 amino acids.

This chain connects TRBV6-5 to TRBJ2-1, with 11 nucleotides matching TRBD2. The CDR3 totals 15 residues. Germline V gene sequence: CDR1 MNHEY, CDR2 SVGAGI. The J segment lost 6 bases and the V segment lost 9 bases, leaving 10 bases of the junction unmatched. The CDR3 DNA reads TGTGCCAGTGGCCTCGTAGCGGGGGGGCCCAATGAGCAGTTCTTC. Translation gives CASGLVAGGPNEQFF.

The chain links TRBV28 to TRBJ1-1; D uncertain. Germline assignment: CDR1 MDHEN and CDR2 SYDVKM. The CDR3 has 14 amino acids. Trimming pared 4 bases from V and 5 bases from J, leaving 14 bases between. CDR3 in DNA: TGTGCCAGCAGTTCCCCCCCTGGAGGGACTGAAGCTTTCTTT. Protein: CASSSPPGGTEAFF. The whole variable domain, filled in from reference TRBV28 and TRBJ1-1, reads DVKVTQSSRYLVKRTGEKVFLECVQDMDHENMFWYRQDPGLGLRLIYFSYDVKMKEKGDIPEGYSVSREKKERFSLILESASTNQTSMYLCASSSPPGGTEAFFGQGTRLTVV.